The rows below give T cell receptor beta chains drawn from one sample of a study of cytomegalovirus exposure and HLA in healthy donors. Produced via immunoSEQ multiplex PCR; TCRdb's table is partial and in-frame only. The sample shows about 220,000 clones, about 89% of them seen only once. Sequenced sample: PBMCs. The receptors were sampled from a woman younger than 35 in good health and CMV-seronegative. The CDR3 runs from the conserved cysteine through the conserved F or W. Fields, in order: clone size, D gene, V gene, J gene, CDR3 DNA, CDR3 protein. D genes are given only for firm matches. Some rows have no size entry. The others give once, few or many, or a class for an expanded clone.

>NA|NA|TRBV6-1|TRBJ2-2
TGTGCCAGCAGTGAAAAGAGCTGGACAGCCGCGAACACCGGGGAGCTGTTTTTT
CASSEKSWTAANTGELFF
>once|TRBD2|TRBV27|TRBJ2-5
TGTGCCAGCACAAGGCAGGGACTAGCGGGAGGACAGGAGACCCAGTACTTC
CASTRQGLAGGQETQYF
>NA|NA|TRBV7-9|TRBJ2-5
TGTGCCAGCAGCTTAATTCAGCAAGAGACCCAGTACTTC
CASSLIQQETQYF
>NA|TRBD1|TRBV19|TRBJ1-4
TGTGCCAGTAGTCCGACAGGGGGCGATGAAAAACTGTTTTTT
CASSPTGGDEKLFF
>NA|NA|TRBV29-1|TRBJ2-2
TGCAGCGTACGGAGCAGGGAGGCCGGGGAGCTGTTTTTT
CSVRSREAGELFF
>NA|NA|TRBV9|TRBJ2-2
TGTGCCAGCAGCGCACCACGTAGACATAACACGAACACCGGGGAGCTGTTTTTT
CASSAPRRHNTNTGELFF
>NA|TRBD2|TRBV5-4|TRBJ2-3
TGTGCCAGCAGCCCGAGGACTAGCGGGGGGAGGGCAGATACGCAGTATTTT
CASSPRTSGGRADTQYF
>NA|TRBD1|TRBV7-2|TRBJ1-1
TGTGCCAGCAGCTTAGAGACAGGGGGCTCGGCTTTCTTT
CASSLETGGSAFF
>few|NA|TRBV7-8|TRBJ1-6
TGTGCCAGCAGCTCTGGCATTTCACCCCTCCACTTT
CASSSGISPLHF
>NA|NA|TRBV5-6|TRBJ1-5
TGTGCCAGCAGCTTGGACGGTAGCAATCAGCCCCAGCATTTT
CASSLDGSNQPQHF
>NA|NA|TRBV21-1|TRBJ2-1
TGTGCCAGCAGCCCAGGCCACAGTTCAATTGAAGTGGTCTTC
CASSPGHSSIEVVF
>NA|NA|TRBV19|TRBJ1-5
TGTGCCGTACAGGGTCTGAGCAATCAGCCCCAGCATTTT
CAVQGLSNQPQHF
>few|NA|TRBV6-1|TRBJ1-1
TGTGCCAGCAAGAGGACAGCCGAAGCTTTCTTT
CASKRTAEAFF
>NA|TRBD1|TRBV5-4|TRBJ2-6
TGTGCCAGCAGCTCCCCCGGACAGGGCAGGTCTGGGGCCAACGTCCTGACTTTC
CASSSPGQGRSGANVLTF
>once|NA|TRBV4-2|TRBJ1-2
TGTGCCAGCAGCCAAGTGCTGCAGGGGTCGAACTATGGCTACACCTTC
CASSQVLQGSNYGYTF
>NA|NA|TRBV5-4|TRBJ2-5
TGTGCCAGCAGCTCAACCCTGGGACGGGGGCAAGAGACCCAGTACTTC
CASSSTLGRGQETQYF
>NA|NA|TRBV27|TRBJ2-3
TGTGCCAGCAGTTCCCAGGGTACAACAGATACGCAGTATTTT
CASSSQGTTDTQYF
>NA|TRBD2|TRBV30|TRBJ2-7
TGTGCCTGGAGGAGACTAGCGGGAGTGGGGGAGCAGTACTTC
CAWRRLAGVGEQYF
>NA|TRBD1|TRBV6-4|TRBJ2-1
TGTGCCAGCAGTGACTCTCCGGGACAGGGTAAGAATGAGCAGTTCTTC
CASSDSPGQGKNEQFF
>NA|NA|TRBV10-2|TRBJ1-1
TGCGCCACTCACCAGGGGAGAAACACTGAAGCTTTCTTT
CATHQGRNTEAFF
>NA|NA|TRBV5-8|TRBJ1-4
TGTGCCAGCAGCTTTCAGGGTGCAACTAATGAAAAACTGTTTTTT
CASSFQGATNEKLFF
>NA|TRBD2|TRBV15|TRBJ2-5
TGTGCCACCAGCAGATCAGCGGGATCACTCGGGGGAGAGACCCAGTACTTC
CATSRSAGSLGGETQYF
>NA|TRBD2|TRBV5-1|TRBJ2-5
TGCGCCAGCAGCTTGAGTGGGGGGACTAGCGGGAGAAAAGAGACCCAGTACTTC
CASSLSGGTSGRKETQYF
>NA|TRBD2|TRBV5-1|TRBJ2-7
TGCGCCAGCAGCTTAGCGGGGGGCAGGATTAATGACGAGCAGTACTTC
CASSLAGGRINDEQYF
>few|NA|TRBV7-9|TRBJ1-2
TGTGCCAGCAGCTTAGAAGCAGGCTATGGCTACACCTTC
CASSLEAGYGYTF
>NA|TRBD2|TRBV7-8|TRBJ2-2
TGTGCCAGCAGCTTCGGCGGGAGGACCGGGGAGCTGTTTTTT
CASSFGGRTGELFF
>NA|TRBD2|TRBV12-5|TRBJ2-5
TGTGCTAGTGGTTTGGTGGTTGGGAGACTAGCGGGAGGAGAGACCCAGTACTTC
CASGLVVGRLAGGETQYF
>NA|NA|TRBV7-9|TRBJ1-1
TGTGCCAGCAGCCCACAGACAGATAACACTGAAGCTTTCTTT
CASSPQTDNTEAFF
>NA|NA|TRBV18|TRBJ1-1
TGTGCCAGCTCACCAGACAGGTGGGCCACTGAAGCTTTCTTT
CASSPDRWATEAFF
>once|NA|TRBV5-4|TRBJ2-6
TGTGCCAGCAGTTTCGACAGCTCTGGGGCCAACGTCCTGACTTTC
CASSFDSSGANVLTF
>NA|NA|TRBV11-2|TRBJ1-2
TGTGCCAGCAGCTTTGGCTCAGGGTCTTCAAACTATGGCTACACCTTC
CASSFGSGSSNYGYTF
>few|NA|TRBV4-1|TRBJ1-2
TGCGCCAGCAGCCAAGACATTTCGTGGCAGGAGGCTTGCACCTTC
CASSQDISWQEACTF
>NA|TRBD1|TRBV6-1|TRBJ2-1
TGTGCCAGCAGTACGGGACAGGGTTCCTACAATGAGCAGTTCTTC
CASSTGQGSYNEQFF
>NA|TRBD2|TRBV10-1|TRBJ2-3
TGCGCCACAAGCGGGAGGGCCGGGGATACGCAGTATTTT
CATSGRAGDTQYF
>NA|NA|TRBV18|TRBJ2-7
TGTGCCAGCTCACCACCTGACGGGAGTCCCGAGCAGTACTTC
CASSPPDGSPEQYF
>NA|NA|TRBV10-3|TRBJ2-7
TGTGCCATCAAACCCGGAGCTTCCTACGAGCAGTACTTC
CAIKPGASYEQYF
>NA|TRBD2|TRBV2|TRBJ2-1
TGTGCCAGCGGCGGGAGGGCGAACTCGAATGAGCAGTTCTTC
CASGGRANSNEQFF
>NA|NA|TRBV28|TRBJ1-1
TGTGCCACGGGTGACACTGAAGCTTTCTTT
CATGDTEAFF
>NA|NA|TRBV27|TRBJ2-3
TGTGCCAGCAGTTTCTACCGAAGCTCCCTCACAGATACGCAGTATTTT
CASSFYRSSLTDTQYF
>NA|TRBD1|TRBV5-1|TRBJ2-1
TGCGCCAGCAGTCGCGGACAGGACTTCTACAATGAGCAGTTCTTC
CASSRGQDFYNEQFF
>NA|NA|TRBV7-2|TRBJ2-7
TGTGCCAGCAGCTTAAGATGGGGACAATCCTACGAGCAGTACTTC
CASSLRWGQSYEQYF
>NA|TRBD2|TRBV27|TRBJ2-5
TGTGCCAGCGGCTGGGGGCGGGAGCGGGGGGAAGAGACCCAGTACTTC
CASGWGRERGEETQYF
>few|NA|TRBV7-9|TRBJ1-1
TGTGCCAGCAGCCCGGTGCACACTGAAGCTTTCTTT
CASSPVHTEAFF
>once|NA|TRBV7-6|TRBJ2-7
TGTGCCAGCAGCTTAGGTGACAGGCCAAGCTCCTACGAGCAGTACTTC
CASSLGDRPSSYEQYF
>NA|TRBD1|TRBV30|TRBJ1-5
TGTGCCTGGGGACAGGGGATGAGTCAGCCCCAGCATTTT
CAWGQGMSQPQHF
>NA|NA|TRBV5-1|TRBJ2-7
TGCGCCAGCAGCTCAATGGACAAGTACTCCTACGAGCAGTACTTC
CASSSMDKYSYEQYF